This T cell receptor (beta chain) came from a study of blood T cells in healthy people across ages. Using a J-beta primer mix together with a sample-barcoded 5' primer, a second PCR was run for roughly 7 to 11 cycles. A tag from a template-switch adaptor with 12 random nucleotides marked each cDNA molecule. In TCRdb, the 5' RACE reads were re-called with MiXCR into one record per CDR3 protein. The data hold roughly 830,000 distinct CDR3 sequences, with 55% to 65% observed a single time. A note on this clonotype: Its antigen remains unidentified.

The germline V gene encodes CDR1 SGHKS and CDR2 YYEKEE (reference sequence). The CDR3 extends over 14 amino acids. The V end was cut by 5 bases, the J end by 9 bases, with 15 bases between. Overall study findings and caveats: Naive T cell percentage showed a strong correlation with TCR beta diversity.

At least 7 million PBMCs were isolated per sample. No fewer than 5.5 micrograms of total RNA were isolated from every sample. The sequence derives from a man aged 30 to 39 in good health. Specimen: blood. This chain connects TRBV5-5 to TRBJ1-6; D remains ambiguous. Here the CDR3 reads CASRQYIESSPLHF. For the CDR3, the DNA is TGTGCCAGCAGACAGTATATCGAGAGTTCACCCCTCCACTTT.